This is a list of T cell receptor beta chains from one sample in a study of shared clonotypes between healthy human individuals. Profiled with immunoSEQ multiplex PCR; TCRdb holds only in-frame clones, not every one. The repertoire holds approximately 500,000 clones, with approximately 78% as singletons. Material for sequencing was PBMCs. These TCRs come from a woman between 35 and 50 years old in good health. Some clones in this sample may be carry-over from other donors' samples. Both conserved end residues are part of each CDR3. The order of the fields is V gene, D gene, CDR3 length, clone size, J gene, CDR3 DNA, CDR3 protein. The D gene is left open where the match is weak. Part of the rows lack a size; the others show once, few, many or a class for expanded clones.

>TRBV5-8|TRBD1|14|NA|TRBJ1-1
TGTGCCAGCAGCTTCCGGGACAGGAGCTCTGAAGCTTTCTTT
CASSFRDRSSEAFF
>TRBV19|NA|14|NA|TRBJ1-5
TGTGCCAGTAGTAGACAGGAACTCAATCAGCCCCAGCATTTT
CASSRQELNQPQHF
>TRBV19|NA|15|NA|TRBJ1-2
TGTGCCAGTAGTATGAGGTCTCTGGAAGGCTATGGCTACACCTTC
CASSMRSLEGYGYTF
>TRBV6-1|NA|13|NA|TRBJ1-1
TGTGCCACCCTAGTGACAGGTTACACTGAAGCTTTCTTT
CATLVTGYTEAFF
>TRBV11-2|NA|13|NA|TRBJ2-7
TGTGCCAGCAGCTTTGACAGAACCTACGAGCAGTACTTC
CASSFDRTYEQYF
>TRBV18|TRBD2|15|once|TRBJ2-4
TGTGCCAGCTCACCAAGTGGTGGGACTAGCCTCGGTTTATACTTC
CASSPSGGTSLGLYF
>TRBV9|TRBD1|15|NA|TRBJ2-7
TGTGCCAGCAGCGTAGCCCCGACAGGGTCCTACGAGCAGTACTTC
CASSVAPTGSYEQYF
>TRBV7-9|NA|13|NA|TRBJ1-1
TGTGCCAGCAGCTCCCAATCGTTGACTGAAGCTTTCTTT
CASSSQSLTEAFF
>TRBV7-2|NA|15|NA|TRBJ1-2
TGTGCCAGCAGCTTTGGTTCAGGGAAGAACTATGGCTACACCTTC
CASSFGSGKNYGYTF
>TRBV2|NA|14|few|TRBJ1-1
TGTGCCAGCAGAGGGGACGGACCTTTGACTGAAGCTTTCTTT
CASRGDGPLTEAFF